The rows below give T cell receptor beta chains drawn from one sample of a study of T cells in Graves' hyperthyroidism and ophthalmopathy. TCRdb ran MiXCR on the multiplex PCR reads and lists one entry per CDR3 protein. The table lists hundreds of thousands of distinct CDR3 sequences, around 38% of them singletons. The specimen was blood. These receptors all stem from a man aged 18 to 30 with Graves' hyperthyroidism. Both conserved end residues are part of each CDR3. Fields, in order: V gene, J gene, CDR3 protein.

V: TRBV20-1; J: TRBJ1-1; CDR3: CSAKGLQNTEAFF
V: TRBV7-9; J: TRBJ2-5; CDR3: CASSLGGKYQETQYF
V: TRBV4-1; J: TRBJ1-3; CDR3: CASSQELGGNTIYF
V: TRBV9; J: TRBJ1-1; CDR3: CASSVALHSEAFF
V: TRBV2; J: TRBJ2-7; CDR3: CASRVPRDSNSYEQYF
V: TRBV12-3/TRBV12-4; J: TRBJ2-7; CDR3: CASTPSAGPSYEQYF
V: TRBV19; J: TRBJ1-4; CDR3: CASSIETAEKLFF
V: TRBV25-1; J: TRBJ1-1; CDR3: CASTVRAPTEAFF
V: TRBV7-2; J: TRBJ1-4; CDR3: CASSPEGVPGEKLFF
V: TRBV9; J: TRBJ2-7; CDR3: CASSGGDGTYEQYF
V: TRBV19; J: TRBJ2-5; CDR3: CASSIGDDGWETQYF
V: TRBV12-3/TRBV12-4; J: TRBJ2-5; CDR3: CASRGTKETQYF
V: TRBV12-3/TRBV12-4; J: TRBJ1-5; CDR3: CASSLDTGGRNQPQHF
V: TRBV2; J: TRBJ1-6; CDR3: CASDQGWNSPLHF
V: TRBV15; J: TRBJ1-5; CDR3: CATSSSQGADQPQHF
V: TRBV9; J: TRBJ2-7; CDR3: CASSTGTAPHEQYF
V: TRBV27; J: TRBJ1-5; CDR3: CASGPYSNQPQHF
V: TRBV29-1; J: TRBJ2-7; CDR3: CSVVGDLGYEQYF
V: TRBV9; J: TRBJ2-7; CDR3: CASSSYRGGEQYF
V: TRBV7-9; J: TRBJ1-5; CDR3: CASSLEWPSNQPQHF
V: TRBV7-9; J: TRBJ1-2; CDR3: CASSPPTRQGISGYTF
V: TRBV29-1; J: TRBJ2-2; CDR3: CSFDRGNTGELFF
V: TRBV5-1; J: TRBJ1-6; CDR3: CASSLPDRTNSPLHF
V: TRBV29-1; J: TRBJ1-1; CDR3: CSVEYRGDTEAFF